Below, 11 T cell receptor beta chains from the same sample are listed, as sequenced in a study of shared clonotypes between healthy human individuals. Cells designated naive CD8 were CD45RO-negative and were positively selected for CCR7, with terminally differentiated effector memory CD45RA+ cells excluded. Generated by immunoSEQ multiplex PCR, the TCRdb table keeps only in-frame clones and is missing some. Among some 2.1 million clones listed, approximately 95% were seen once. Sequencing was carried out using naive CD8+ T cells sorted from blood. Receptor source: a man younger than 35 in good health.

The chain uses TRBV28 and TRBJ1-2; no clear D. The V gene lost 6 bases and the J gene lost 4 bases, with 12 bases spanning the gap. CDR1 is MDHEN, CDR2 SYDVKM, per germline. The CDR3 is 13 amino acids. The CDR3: CASSRGNIYGYTF. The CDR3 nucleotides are TGTGCCAGCAGCCGCGGGAACATCTATGGCTACACCTTC.

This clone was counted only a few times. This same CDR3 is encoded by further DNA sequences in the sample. CDR3: CASSYGTGEAFF. The DNA of the CDR3 is TGTGCCAGCAGTTACGGAACGGGTGAAGCTTTCTTT. V is TRBV6-5 and J is TRBJ1-1; D call uncertain. The CDR3 extends over 12 amino acids. The ends were cut back, 2 bases at V and 7 bases at J, with 8 bases in the middle. Germline-derived CDR1 and CDR2 are MNHEY and SVGAGI.

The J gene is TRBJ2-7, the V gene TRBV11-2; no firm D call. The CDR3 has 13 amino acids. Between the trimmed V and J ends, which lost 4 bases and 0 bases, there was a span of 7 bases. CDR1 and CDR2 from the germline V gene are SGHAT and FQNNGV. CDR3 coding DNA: TGTGCCAGCAGCTACAGCTTCTCCTACGAGCAGTACTTC. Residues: CASSYSFSYEQYF.

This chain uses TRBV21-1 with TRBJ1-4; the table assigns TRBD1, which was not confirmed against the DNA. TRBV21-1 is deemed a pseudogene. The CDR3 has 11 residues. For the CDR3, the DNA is TGTGCCAGCAGCAGGGGCCAGAAGGGGTTTTTT. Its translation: CASSRGQKGFF.

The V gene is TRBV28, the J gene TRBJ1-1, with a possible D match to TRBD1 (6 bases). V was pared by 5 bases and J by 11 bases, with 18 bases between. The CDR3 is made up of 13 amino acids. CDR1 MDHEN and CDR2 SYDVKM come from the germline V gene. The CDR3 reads CASSPLRGREAFF. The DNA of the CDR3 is TGTGCCAGCAGTCCACTCAGGGGACGGGAGGCTTTCTTT.

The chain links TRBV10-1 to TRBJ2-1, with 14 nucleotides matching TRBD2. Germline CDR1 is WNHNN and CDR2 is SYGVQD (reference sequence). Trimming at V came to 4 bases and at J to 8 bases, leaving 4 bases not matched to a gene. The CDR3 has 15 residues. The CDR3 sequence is CASSGLAGGSYEQFF. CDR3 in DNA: TGCGCCAGCAGTGGACTAGCGGGGGGGTCGTATGAGCAGTTCTTC.

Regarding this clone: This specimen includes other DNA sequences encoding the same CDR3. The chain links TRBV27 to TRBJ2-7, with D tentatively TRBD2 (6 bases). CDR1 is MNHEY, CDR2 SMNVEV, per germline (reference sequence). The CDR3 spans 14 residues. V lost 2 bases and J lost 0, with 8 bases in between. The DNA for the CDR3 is TGTGCCAGCAGTTTAGGGCGGGACTCCTACGAGCAGTACTTC. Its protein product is CASSLGRDSYEQYF.

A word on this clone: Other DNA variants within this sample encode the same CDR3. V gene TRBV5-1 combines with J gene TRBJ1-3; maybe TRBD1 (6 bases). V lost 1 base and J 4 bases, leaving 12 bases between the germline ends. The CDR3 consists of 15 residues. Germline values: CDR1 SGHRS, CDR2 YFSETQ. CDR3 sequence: CASSLTGSSGNTIYF. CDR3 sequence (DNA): TGCGCCAGCAGCTTGACAGGGTCGTCGGGAAACACCATATATTTT.

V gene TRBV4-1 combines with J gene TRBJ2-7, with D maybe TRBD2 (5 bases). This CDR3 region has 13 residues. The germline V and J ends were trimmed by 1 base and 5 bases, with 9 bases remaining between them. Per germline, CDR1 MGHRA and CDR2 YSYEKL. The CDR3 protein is CASSQGTPDEQYF. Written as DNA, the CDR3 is TGCGCCAGCAGCCAAGGGACTCCCGACGAGCAGTACTTC.

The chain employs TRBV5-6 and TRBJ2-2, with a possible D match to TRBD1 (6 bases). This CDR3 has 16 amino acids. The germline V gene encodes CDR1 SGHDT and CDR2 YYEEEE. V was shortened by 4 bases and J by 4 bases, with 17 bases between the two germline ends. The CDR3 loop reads CASSLDGQTITGELFF. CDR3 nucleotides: TGTGCCAGCAGCCTGGATGGACAGACTATCACCGGGGAGCTGTTTTTT.

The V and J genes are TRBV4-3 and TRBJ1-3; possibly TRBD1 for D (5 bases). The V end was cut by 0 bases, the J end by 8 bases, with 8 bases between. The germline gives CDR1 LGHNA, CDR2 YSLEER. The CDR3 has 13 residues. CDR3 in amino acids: CASSQDRGYTIYF. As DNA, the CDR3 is TGCGCCAGCAGCCAAGATAGGGGATACACCATATATTTT.